A selection of T cell receptor beta chains follows, all from one sample in a study of blood T cell repertoires in COVID-19. Sequencing was performed with immunoSEQ multiplex PCR; in TCRdb, only in-frame clones are kept and a portion is missing. Of 320,000 or so clones in the sample, roughly 90% are singletons; the top ten hold under 1.3%. The sample taken for sequencing was PBMCs or T cells enriched from blood (not recorded which). Receptors were obtained from a woman in her twenties or thirties who had recovered from COVID-19. Each CDR3 is given with its conserved first and last residue. The D gene is left open where the match is weak. Some rows have no size entry. The others give once, few or many, or a class for an expanded clone.

D gene: .; clone size: .; V gene: TRBV5-4; J gene: TRBJ1-6; CDR3 DNA: TGTGCCAGCAGCTTCGGTCTCGGGTCACCCCTCCACTTT; CDR3 protein: CASSFGLGSPLHF
D gene: TRBD1; clone size: .; V gene: TRBV27; J gene: TRBJ1-4; CDR3 DNA: TGTGCCAGCAGTACAACAACCGGGACAGGGGACGGGTTGGAAAAACTGTTTTTT; CDR3 protein: CASSTTTGTGDGLEKLFF
D gene: TRBD1; clone size: .; V gene: TRBV4-2; J gene: TRBJ2-7; CDR3 DNA: TGTGCCAGCAGCCTACGATGGGGGGACAGGGGTGACGAGCAGTACTTC; CDR3 protein: CASSLRWGDRGDEQYF
D gene: .; clone size: .; V gene: TRBV9; J gene: TRBJ2-7; CDR3 DNA: TGTGCCAGCAGCGTTTCAGATTCCTACGAGCAGTACTTC; CDR3 protein: CASSVSDSYEQYF
D gene: TRBD2; clone size: .; V gene: TRBV7-2; J gene: TRBJ2-2; CDR3 DNA: TGTGCCAGCAGCTTAAGGACTAGCGGGCAGTTCGCGAACACCGGGGAGCTGTTTTTT; CDR3 protein: CASSLRTSGQFANTGELFF
D gene: TRBD1; clone size: .; V gene: TRBV19; J gene: TRBJ2-7; CDR3 DNA: TGTGCCAGTAGCACGAGGGGGACAGAATACGAGCAGTACTTC; CDR3 protein: CASSTRGTEYEQYF
D gene: TRBD2; clone size: .; V gene: TRBV28; J gene: TRBJ2-4; CDR3 DNA: TGTGCCAGCAGTTACCCGGGACTAGCGGGGGGGGTAAACATTCAGTACTTC; CDR3 protein: CASSYPGLAGGVNIQYF
D gene: .; clone size: .; V gene: TRBV3-1/TRBV3-2; J gene: TRBJ1-1; CDR3 DNA: TGTGCCAGCAGCACCATAGGGGGCACTGAAGCTTTCTTT; CDR3 protein: CASSTIGGTEAFF
D gene: TRBD2; clone size: .; V gene: TRBV28; J gene: TRBJ2-7; CDR3 DNA: TGTGCCAGCAGTTTAGGCGGGACTAATATTATCTACGAGCAGTACTTC; CDR3 protein: CASSLGGTNIIYEQYF
D gene: .; clone size: .; V gene: TRBV19; J gene: TRBJ1-5; CDR3 DNA: TGTGCCAGTAGTCCCGTCTTTAGCAATCAGCCCCAGCATTTT; CDR3 protein: CASSPVFSNQPQHF
D gene: .; clone size: few; V gene: TRBV12-5; J gene: TRBJ1-4; CDR3 DNA: TGTGCTAGTGGAGGCGGGGGACCGAATGAAAAACTGTTTTTT; CDR3 protein: CASGGGGPNEKLFF
D gene: .; clone size: .; V gene: TRBV6-5; J gene: TRBJ1-1; CDR3 DNA: TGTGCCAGCGACAGGTTGGGCACTGAAGCTTTCTTT; CDR3 protein: CASDRLGTEAFF
D gene: TRBD2; clone size: .; V gene: TRBV14; J gene: TRBJ2-5; CDR3 DNA: TGTGCCAGCAGCCAGGTTACCCGTAGCGGGACGGTGATAGAGACCCAGTACTTC; CDR3 protein: CASSQVTRSGTVIETQYF
D gene: .; clone size: .; V gene: TRBV12-3/TRBV12-4; J gene: TRBJ2-5; CDR3 DNA: TGTGCCAGCAAGCGAGGGCAAGAGACCCAGTACTTC; CDR3 protein: CASKRGQETQYF
D gene: .; clone size: .; V gene: TRBV6-2/TRBV6-3; J gene: TRBJ1-1; CDR3 DNA: TGTGCCAGCAGTTATACCCTACCGGGGACACTGACAGCTTTCTTT; CDR3 protein: CASSYTLPGTLTAFF
D gene: TRBD1; clone size: .; V gene: TRBV27; J gene: TRBJ2-3; CDR3 DNA: TGTGCCAGCAGGGGACAGGGGGAATCGACCCCCGCGCGCGATACGCAGTATTTT; CDR3 protein: CASRGQGESTPARDTQYF
D gene: TRBD2; clone size: once; V gene: TRBV11-2; J gene: TRBJ2-1; CDR3 DNA: TGTGCCAGCAGCCCAGTCCGCGGGGGGGCTCGGGCCTACAATGAGCAGTTCTTC; CDR3 protein: CASSPVRGGARAYNEQFF
D gene: .; clone size: .; V gene: TRBV6-1; J gene: TRBJ1-5; CDR3 DNA: TGTGCCAGCAGTGAACGGGGCAATCAGCCCCAGCATTTT; CDR3 protein: CASSERGNQPQHF
D gene: TRBD1; clone size: .; V gene: TRBV19; J gene: TRBJ1-6; CDR3 DNA: TGTGCCAGTAGCCGGGGACAGAGTTATTCACCCCTCCACTTT; CDR3 protein: CASSRGQSYSPLHF
D gene: .; clone size: .; V gene: TRBV7-9; J gene: TRBJ1-6; CDR3 DNA: TGTGCCAGCAGCGCCTCAGAGGCGGTCAGCTATTCACCCCTCCACTTT; CDR3 protein: CASSASEAVSYSPLHF
D gene: .; clone size: .; V gene: TRBV11-2; J gene: TRBJ2-2; CDR3 DNA: TGTGCCAGCAGCTTAGTGCTGGGCTCGGTAACCACCGGGGAGCTGTTTTTT; CDR3 protein: CASSLVLGSVTTGELFF
D gene: .; clone size: .; V gene: TRBV27; J gene: TRBJ1-6; CDR3 DNA: TGTGCCAGCCGTCCTATACTGGGGGGAGGAAATTCACCCCTCCACTTT; CDR3 protein: CASRPILGGGNSPLHF
D gene: .; clone size: few; V gene: TRBV28; J gene: TRBJ1-2; CDR3 DNA: TGTGCCAGCAGGCATCCAGGGAATGGCTACACCTTC; CDR3 protein: CASRHPGNGYTF
D gene: TRBD1; clone size: .; V gene: TRBV7-9; J gene: TRBJ2-3; CDR3 DNA: TGTGCCAGCAGCTTGGTGGCTGACAGGGCGGGCACAGATACGCAGTATTTT; CDR3 protein: CASSLVADRAGTDTQYF
D gene: .; clone size: .; V gene: TRBV18; J gene: TRBJ1-3; CDR3 DNA: TGTGCCAGCTCACCACCGAGTGGTGACTCTGGAAACACCATATATTTT; CDR3 protein: CASSPPSGDSGNTIYF
D gene: .; clone size: .; V gene: TRBV5-4; J gene: TRBJ2-2; CDR3 DNA: TGTGCCAGCAGCCTGTCGGCGGGGGCAGCCACCGGGGAGCTGTTTTTT; CDR3 protein: CASSLSAGAATGELFF
D gene: TRBD1; clone size: .; V gene: TRBV18; J gene: TRBJ2-5; CDR3 DNA: TGTGCCAGCTCACCGGGGACAGGGCCGGAGACCCAGTACTTC; CDR3 protein: CASSPGTGPETQYF
D gene: TRBD1; clone size: once; V gene: TRBV29-1; J gene: TRBJ1-4; CDR3 DNA: TGCAGGGGCCCGGAGGGACAGGGATATGAAAAACTGTTTTTT; CDR3 protein: CRGPEGQGYEKLFF
D gene: .; clone size: .; V gene: TRBV19; J gene: TRBJ2-2; CDR3 DNA: TGTGCCAGTAGTATAGTACTAGACACCGGGGAGCTGTTTTTT; CDR3 protein: CASSIVLDTGELFF
D gene: TRBD1; clone size: .; V gene: TRBV5-1; J gene: TRBJ2-3; CDR3 DNA: TGCGCCAGCTGTTGGGACAGCCCTTTAGGTGGGCAGTATTTT; CDR3 protein: CASCWDSPLGGQYF
D gene: .; clone size: .; V gene: TRBV4-1; J gene: TRBJ1-4; CDR3 DNA: TGCGCCAGCAGCGACGATGGTGGCAGGGCCAATGAAAAACTGTTTTTT; CDR3 protein: CASSDDGGRANEKLFF
D gene: .; clone size: .; V gene: TRBV2; J gene: TRBJ1-1; CDR3 DNA: TGTGCCAGCAGCGCGAGCGGTGAGAACACTGAAGCTTTCTTT; CDR3 protein: CASSASGENTEAFF
D gene: TRBD1; clone size: .; V gene: TRBV5-6; J gene: TRBJ2-7; CDR3 DNA: TGTGCCAGCAGCTTGGGGGGACAGAGCTCCTACGAGCAGTACTTC; CDR3 protein: CASSLGGQSSYEQYF
D gene: TRBD1; clone size: .; V gene: TRBV5-4; J gene: TRBJ2-3; CDR3 DNA: TGTGCCAGCAGCGGGCCACGGGACAGCTACACAGATACGCAGTATTTT; CDR3 protein: CASSGPRDSYTDTQYF
D gene: .; clone size: .; V gene: TRBV11-3; J gene: TRBJ1-4; CDR3 DNA: TGTGCCAGCAGCTCAGATACTCCGGCGACAGAAAAGGTAACTAATGAAAAACTGTTTTTT; CDR3 protein: CASSSDTPATEKVTNEKLFF
D gene: TRBD2; clone size: .; V gene: TRBV6-5; J gene: TRBJ2-3; CDR3 DNA: TGTGCCAGCAGCACGGGACTACACACAGATACGCAGTATTTT; CDR3 protein: CASSTGLHTDTQYF
D gene: .; clone size: .; V gene: TRBV5-8; J gene: TRBJ2-5; CDR3 DNA: TGTGCCAGCAGCTTGGGAAAGACAGGCCCAGGGGAGACCCAGTACTTC; CDR3 protein: CASSLGKTGPGETQYF
D gene: TRBD1; clone size: .; V gene: TRBV27; J gene: TRBJ2-3; CDR3 DNA: TGTGCCAGCAGCGACAGGGGGCGCAACCCAGATACGCAGTATTTT; CDR3 protein: CASSDRGRNPDTQYF
D gene: TRBD1; clone size: .; V gene: TRBV5-4; J gene: TRBJ2-2; CDR3 DNA: TGTGCCACCCGACAGGGGCGGAACACCGGGGAGCTGTTTTTT; CDR3 protein: CATRQGRNTGELFF